The T cell receptor beta chain under discussion was sequenced for a study of T cell changes during pregnancy in multiple sclerosis. TCRdb keeps only in-frame clones here, not all; method: immunoSEQ multiplex PCR. The sample shows 48,000 or so clones, 85% to 95% of them seen only once. The CDR3 totals 14 residues. Germline V gene sequence: CDR1 MNHNS, CDR2 SASEGT. The J segment lost 2 bases and the V segment lost 7 bases, leaving 6 bases of the junction unmatched. This sample comprised CD4+ T cells from peripheral blood mononuclear cells, obtained in the second trimester of pregnancy. The sequence was obtained from a female donor in good health, enrolled as a control in a pregnancy study. The chain employs TRBV6-1 and TRBJ1-2; 8 bases match TRBD1. CDR3 DNA: TGTGCCAGCACCCGGACAGGGTCCAACTATGGCTACACCTTC. Translating gives CASTRTGSNYGYTF.